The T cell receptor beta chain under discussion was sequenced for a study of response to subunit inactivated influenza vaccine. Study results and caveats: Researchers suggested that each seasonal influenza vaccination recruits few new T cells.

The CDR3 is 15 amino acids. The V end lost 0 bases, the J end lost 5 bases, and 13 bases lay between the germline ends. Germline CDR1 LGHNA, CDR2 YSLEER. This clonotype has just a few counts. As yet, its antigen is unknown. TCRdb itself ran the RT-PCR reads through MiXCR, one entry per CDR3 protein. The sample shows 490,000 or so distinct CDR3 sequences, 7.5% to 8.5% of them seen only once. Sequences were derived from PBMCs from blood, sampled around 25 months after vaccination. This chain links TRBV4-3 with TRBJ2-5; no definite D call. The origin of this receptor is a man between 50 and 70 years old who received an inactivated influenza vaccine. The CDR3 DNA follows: TGCGCCAGCAGCCAAGATCCGTGGGCTAAGGAGACCCAGTACTTC. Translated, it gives CASSQDPWAKETQYF.